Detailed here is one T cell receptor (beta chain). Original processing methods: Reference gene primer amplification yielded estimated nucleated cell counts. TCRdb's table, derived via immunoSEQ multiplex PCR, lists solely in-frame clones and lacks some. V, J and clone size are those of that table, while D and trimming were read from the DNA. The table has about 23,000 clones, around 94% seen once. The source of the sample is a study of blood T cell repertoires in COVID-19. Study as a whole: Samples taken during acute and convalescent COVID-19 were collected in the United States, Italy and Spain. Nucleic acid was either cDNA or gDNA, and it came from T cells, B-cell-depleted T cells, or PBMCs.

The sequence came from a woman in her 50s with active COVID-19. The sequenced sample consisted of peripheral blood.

The CDR3 region has the DNA TGTGCCAGCAGCAAAGGCGGGGGCGCGGGGCAAGAGACCCAGTACTTC. Its protein is CASSKGGGAGQETQYF. The rearrangement joins TRBV7-6 to TRBJ2-5, with D tentatively TRBD2 (7 bases). V was clipped by 5 bases and J by 2 bases, with 18 bases between them. The CDR3 has 16 residues. The V gene's germline CDR1 is SGHVS and CDR2 FNYEAQ.